These 31 T cell receptor beta chains originate from one sample sequenced in a study of T-cell reconstitution after alpha-beta-depleted transplantation in children. Broader study findings: Most T-cell counts and diversity one year after the transplant came from T cells that were newly produced.

A library of TCRbeta sequences, prepared with unique molecular identifiers, was generated. TCRdb redid the calling of the PCR reads with MiXCR, one entry per CDR3 protein. Found here are about 300,000 distinct CDR3 sequences, roughly 7.8% of them singletons; the top ten hold 9.1%. Their antigen targets remain unknown. Material: peripheral blood, obtained 360 days after TCRalphabeta/CD19-depleted stem cell transplant. The receptors were gathered from a female patient aged 2-15 years who had a stem cell transplant for Fanconi anemia, so the T cells may come from the graft donor.

This clonotype appeared many times. CDR3 in DNA: TGCAGTGCGCCGAAGGGGGGAGGGGCCGGGGAGCTGTTTTTT. This translates into CSAPKGGGAGELFF. The J gene is TRBJ2-2, the V gene TRBV20-1; tentative D call: TRBD2 (7 bases). Trimming removed 6 bases at V and 6 bases at J, with 17 bases between. Germline CDR1 and CDR2: DFQATT and SNEGSKA (reference sequence). CDR3 size: 14 residues.

This clonotype was found many times. The chain is built from TRBV10-3 and TRBJ2-5; 9 nucleotides agree with TRBD1. The CDR3 extends over 14 amino acids. The V gene end was trimmed by 5 bases and the J gene end by 7 bases; junction bases not matched to a gene: 8. Germline V gene data show CDR1 as ENHRY and CDR2 as SYGVKD. The CDR3 protein is CAISLRDRDVTQYF. CDR3 DNA sequence: TGTGCCATCAGTCTCCGGGACAGGGACGTGACCCAGTACTTC.

This clonotype was detected ten times or more. In DNA, the CDR3 is TGCGCCAGCAGCTTCTTACAGGGGGCAAGGGGAAAACTGTTTTTT. Translation gives CASSFLQGARGKLFF. This chain links TRBV5-1 with TRBJ1-4; 9 bases fit TRBD1. J was trimmed by 10 bases and V by 2 bases; bases with no gene match: 9. This CDR3 is 15 amino acids long. Germline-derived CDR1 and CDR2 are SGHRS and YFSETQ.

The chain links TRBV5-1 to TRBJ2-3, with TRBD1 matching 10 bases. With 0 bases clipped from V and 2 bases from J, the junction kept 3 bases outside the gene matches. Germline CDR1 and CDR2: SGHRS and YFSETQ. The CDR3 runs to 16 residues. CDR3 in amino acids: CASSLGGTGATDTQYF. The CDR3 nucleotides are TGCGCCAGCAGCTTGGGAGGGACAGGGGCCACAGATACGCAGTATTTT.

This clonotype was detected many times. Because the CDR3's place on the DNA is in doubt, the DNA is left out and the CDR3 is given as listed by TCRdb. The genes are TRBV21-1 and TRBJ1-4; the D call TRBD1 from the table was never checked on the DNA. TRBV21-1 is termed a pseudogene. The CDR3 is 15 residues long, counting both termini. CDR3 sequence reads: CASSKGRGRVKNCFF.

As for this clonotype: A much larger clone differs from this one at a single base, so this may be a read error. The chain has TRBV11-2 and TRBJ2-1; 15 bases are a match to TRBD2. Per germline, CDR1 SGHAT and CDR2 FQNNGV. Unmatched junction bases numbered 9, after V lost 1 base and J lost 5 bases. The length of the CDR3 is 19 residues. In nucleotides, the CDR3 is TGTGCCAGCAGCTTAGGGATAGGACTAGCGGGAGGGTTAAACAATGAGCAGTTCTTC. This gives the protein CASSLGIGLAGGLNNEQFF.

This clonotype was seen a handful of times. The rearrangement uses TRBV28 and TRBJ2-3; 7 nucleotides match TRBD1. CDR3 length equals 17 residues. Germline V gene data show CDR1 as MDHEN and CDR2 as SYDVKM. V was pared by 3 bases and J by 3 bases, with 12 bases of the junction left unmatched. The CDR3 nucleotides read TGTGCCAGCAGTTTCGATGCTCTCCCGACAGGGACAGATACGCAGTATTTT. This encodes CASSFDALPTGTDTQYF.

This clonotype was seen repeatedly, ten times or more. V gene TRBV29-1 combines with J gene TRBJ2-3; D may correspond to TRBD1 or TRBD2 (7 bases each). The CDR3 consists of 16 residues. V was clipped by 6 bases and J by 0 bases, with 19 bases between them. Per the germline V gene, CDR1 is SQVTM and CDR2 is ANQGSEA. CDR3 sequence (DNA): TGCAGCGTCGCAGGGGGGGACAGTTATAGCACAGATACGCAGTATTTT. Translation gives CSVAGGDSYSTDTQYF.

This clonotype was found a few times. The V call is TRBV9, the J call TRBJ2-3; 8 positions agree with TRBD2. Germline values: CDR1 SGDLS, CDR2 YYNGEE. The CDR3 is made up of 15 amino acids. V gave up 3 bases and J gave up 8 bases; unmatched junction bases: 11. The CDR3 nucleotides are TGTGCCAGCAGCGCACCCGACGGGAGGGTGAGTACGCAGTATTTT. It is translated as CASSAPDGRVSTQYF. Full variable domain (missing parts from reference TRBV9 and TRBJ2-3): DSGVTQTPKHLITATGQRVTLRCSPRSGDLSVYWYQQSLDQGLQFLIQYYNGEERAKGNILERFSAQQFPDLHSELNLSSLELGDSALYFCASSAPDGRVSTQYFGPGTRLTVL.

This clonotype was counted many times. This rearrangement joins TRBV15 to TRBJ2-4; no definite D call. Per germline, CDR1 LNHNV and CDR2 YYDKDF (reference sequence). The V gene lost 1 base and the J gene lost 2 bases, with 3 bases spanning the gap. The CDR3 covers 13 residues. CDR3 in DNA: TGTGCCACCAGCAGAGTTTCCAAAAACATTCAGTACTTC. Protein: CATSRVSKNIQYF.

This clonotype was picked up many times. V is TRBV29-1 and J is TRBJ2-7, with D maybe TRBD1 (5 bases). The germline CDR1 and CDR2 sequences are SQVTM and ANQGSEA. This CDR3 is 12 amino acids long. Trimming took off 4 bases at V and 0 bases at J, with 7 bases between the two ends. CDR3 sequence reads: CSVVGASYEQYF. The CDR3 DNA sequence: TGCAGCGTTGTTGGGGCCTCCTACGAGCAGTACTTC.

This clonotype came up many times. CDR3 residues: CATRGLIRNEQFF. The CDR3 DNA reads TGTGCCACCAGGGGCCTTATCCGCAATGAGCAGTTCTTC. V gene TRBV24-1 combines with J gene TRBJ2-1, with D uncertain. The CDR3 runs 13 residues. The V gene's germline CDR1 is KGHDR and CDR2 SFDVKD. Trimming removed 7 bases from V and 6 bases from J, with 12 bases in between.

J is TRBJ2-1 and V is TRBV10-1; D is perhaps TRBD1 or TRBD2 (5 bases each). The V and J ends lost 6 bases and 10 bases respectively, with 16 bases between them. The CDR3 totals 13 residues. Per germline, CDR1 WNHNN and CDR2 SYGVQD (reference sequence). This chain's CDR3 is CASSRDVGGEQFF. The CDR3 coding sequence is TGCGCCAGCAGCCGGGACGTCGGTGGGGAGCAGTTCTTC.

This clonotype occurred a few times. V and J are TRBV6-2 or TRBV6-3 and TRBJ2-7; possible D gene TRBD2, 6 bases. Trimming took off 3 bases at V and 3 bases at J, with 18 bases between the two ends. There are 16 residues in the CDR3. Germline CDR1 and CDR2: MNHEY and SVGEGT. The DNA for the CDR3 is TGTGCCAGCAGTTATAGGACTGACCCGGGGGTCTACGAGCAGTACTTC. It is translated as CASSYRTDPGVYEQYF.

This clonotype has a count of ten or more. V usage is TRBV9 and J usage is TRBJ2-7, with D perhaps given as TRBD1 or TRBD2 (5 bases each). V was trimmed by 0 bases and J by 3 bases, leaving 16 bases between them. The length of the CDR3 is 16 residues. The germline CDR1 and CDR2 sequences are SGDLS and YYNGEE. Here the CDR3 reads CASSVGGSFPGYEQYF. CDR3 coding DNA: TGTGCCAGCAGCGTAGGGGGGAGCTTCCCTGGCTACGAGCAGTACTTC.

V gene TRBV5-1 combines with J gene TRBJ1-2; D is unclear. The CDR3 is made up of 13 amino acids. Trimming left V 0 bases short and J 5 bases short, with 8 bases between. Germline V gives CDR1 SGHRS, CDR2 YFSETQ. CDR3 residues: CASSLDVLYGYTF. CDR3 DNA sequence: TGCGCCAGCAGCTTGGATGTTTTATATGGCTACACCTTC.

This clonotype appeared many times. The chain recombines TRBV5-1 with TRBJ2-1, with D tentatively TRBD1 or TRBD2 (6 bases each). Per germline, CDR1 SGHRS and CDR2 YFSETQ. CDR3 length equals 19 residues. Between the trimmed V and J ends, which lost 0 bases and 0 bases, there was a span of 19 bases. DNA of the CDR3: TGCGCCAGCAGCTTGGCCCTGGGGGGACATCCGAGCTCCTACAATGAGCAGTTCTTC. It encodes CASSLALGGHPSSYNEQFF. Drawing the rest from reference TRBV5-1 and TRBJ2-1, the complete variable domain is KAGVTQTPRYLIKTRGQQVTLSCSPISGHRSVSWYQQTPGQGLQFLFEYFSETQRNKGNFPGRFSGRQFSNSRSEMNVSTLELGDSALYLCASSLALGGHPSSYNEQFFGPGTRLTVL.

The gene calls are TRBV9 and TRBJ1-2; TRBD1 agrees at 10 bases. This CDR3 is built from 14 residues. Per the germline V gene, CDR1 is SGDLS and CDR2 is YYNGEE. Unmatched junction bases numbered 3, after V lost 0 bases and J lost 7 bases. The CDR3 DNA sequence: TGTGCCAGCAGCGTAGGACAGGGGGCCGGTGGCTACACCTTC. Translated: CASSVGQGAGGYTF.

This clonotype has a handful of counts. The rearrangement joins TRBV5-5 to TRBJ1-1; the D gene is possibly TRBD1 (5 bases). In germline, CDR1 is SGHKS, CDR2 YYEKEE (reference sequence). The V gene lost 1 base and the J gene lost 1 base, with 20 bases spanning the gap. The CDR3 covers 18 residues. CDR3 DNA sequence: TGTGCCAGCAGCTTGTGGTTCGGGGAGGGGTCGGGGAACACTGAAGCTTTCTTT. It is translated as CASSLWFGEGSGNTEAFF.

This clonotype was seen at least ten times. The chain employs TRBV29-1 and TRBJ2-3; possibly TRBD2 for D (5 bases). The CDR3 loop spans 11 amino acids. Germline lookup yields CDR1 SQVTM and CDR2 ANQGSEA. V was trimmed by 7 bases and J by 0 bases, leaving 5 bases between them. The CDR3 reads CSGTSTDTQYF. The CDR3 DNA follows: TGCAGCGGGACTAGCACAGATACGCAGTATTTT.

This clonotype was recorded many times. The V and J genes are TRBV12-3 or TRBV12-4 and TRBJ1-2; the D is unclear. This CDR3 has 12 residues. The V end was cut by 6 bases, the J end by 5 bases, with 10 bases between. This CDR3 is CASRLTPYGYTF. The DNA for the CDR3 is TGTGCCAGCAGACTAACACCTTATGGCTACACCTTC.

This clonotype was detected a few times. The gene calls are TRBV9 and TRBJ1-6; no clear D gene. Between the trimmed V and J ends, which lost 1 base and 10 bases, there was a span of 12 bases. There are 14 residues in the CDR3. Per germline, CDR1 SGDLS and CDR2 YYNGEE. CDR3 sequence reads: CASSVIGEGSPLHF. The CDR3 DNA is TGTGCCAGCAGCGTAATTGGGGAAGGGTCACCCCTCCACTTT.

There are many counts of this clonotype. The V gene is TRBV7-9, the J gene TRBJ2-5, with TRBD2 matching 7 bases. This CDR3 spans 16 amino acids. Germline CDR1 and CDR2: SEHNR and FQNEAQ (reference sequence). Unmatched junction bases numbered 10, after V lost 1 base and J lost 5 bases. CDR3 loop: CASSLGPPAGYETQYF. The CDR3 region has the DNA TGTGCCAGCAGCTTAGGCCCCCCAGCGGGGTACGAGACCCAGTACTTC.

The sample holds many counts of this clonotype. CDR3 residues: CASSPGLAVTDTQYF. The DNA of the CDR3 is TGTGCCAGCAGTCCGGGACTAGCGGTCACAGATACGCAGTATTTT. The chain recombines TRBV28 with TRBJ2-3, with TRBD2 matching 11 bases. The CDR3 extends over 15 amino acids. Trimming at V came to 5 bases and at J to 2 bases, leaving 3 bases not matched to a gene. The germline gives CDR1 MDHEN, CDR2 SYDVKM.

The chain links TRBV12-3 or TRBV12-4 to TRBJ2-1; D ambiguous. With 4 bases removed from V and 8 bases from J, the gap between germline ends came to 18 bases. The CDR3 contains 15 residues. The CDR3 loop is CASSSMGGVTYEQFF. As DNA, the CDR3 is TGTGCCAGCAGTTCTATGGGTGGGGTTACTTATGAGCAGTTCTTC.

The genes are TRBV7-3 and TRBJ1-1, with D maybe TRBD1 (5 bases). The CDR3 is made up of 13 amino acids. Looked up from germline, CDR1 is SGHTA and CDR2 is FQGTGA. V lost 8 bases, J lost 3 bases, and 13 bases lay in between. CDR3 loop: CASAPGTHTEAFF. The CDR3 coding sequence is TGTGCCAGCGCCCCAGGGACCCACACTGAAGCTTTCTTT.

This clonotype occurred many times. The gene calls are TRBV20-1 and TRBJ2-1, with D tentatively TRBD2 (7 bases). Deletions cut 4 bases from V and 6 bases from J, with 16 bases between. Germline V lookup: CDR1 DFQATT, CDR2 SNEGSKA (reference sequence). CDR3 length equals 14 residues. CDR3 loop: CSAIRGGPPNEQFF. In nucleotides, the CDR3 is TGCAGTGCTATTAGGGGGGGGCCTCCCAATGAGCAGTTCTTC.

This clonotype has just a few counts. This rearrangement joins TRBV11-2 to TRBJ2-1, with D possibly being TRBD1 or TRBD2 (6 bases each). Trimming removed 6 bases from V and 10 bases from J, with 28 bases in between. The CDR3 covers 17 residues. Germline values: CDR1 SGHAT, CDR2 FQNNGV. CDR3 nucleotides: TGTGCCAGCAGATCGATTAGGGCCGGGGGCCAAGTCTACGAGCAGTTCTTC. This gives the protein CASRSIRAGGQVYEQFF. Complete variable domain (other parts from reference TRBV11-2 and TRBJ2-1): EAGVAQSPRYKIIEKRQSVAFWCNPISGHATLYWYQQILGQGPKLLIQFQNNGVVDDSQLPKDRFSAERLKGVDSTLKIQPAKLEDSAVYLCASRSIRAGGQVYEQFFGPGTRLTVL.

This chain uses TRBV20-1 with TRBJ1-2; weak D call: TRBD1 (6 bases). Germline V gives CDR1 DFQATT, CDR2 SNEGSKA (reference sequence). V was pared by 2 bases and J by 2 bases, with 18 bases between. The CDR3 covers 16 residues. CDR3 sequence reads: CSARPWTELLNYGYTF. Here the CDR3 DNA reads TGCAGTGCTAGACCATGGACAGAACTATTAAACTATGGCTACACCTTC.

CDR3 protein: CASSPSDRGNVGNTEAFF. The CDR3, as DNA: TGCGCCAGCAGCCCCTCGGACAGGGGAAATGTGGGAAACACTGAAGCTTTCTTT. V gene TRBV4-3 combines with J gene TRBJ1-1, with TRBD1 identical over 9 bases. This CDR3 is 18 amino acids long. V dropped 4 bases and J dropped 2; count of bases not matched to a gene: 14. CDR1 and CDR2 from the germline V gene are LGHNA and YSLEER.

The table lists this clonotype with many counts. The J gene is TRBJ2-2, the V gene TRBV20-1; 7 bases match TRBD2. Unmatched junction bases numbered 4, after V lost 2 bases and J lost 4 bases. The CDR3 runs to 14 residues. Looked up from germline, CDR1 is DFQATT and CDR2 is SNEGSKA (reference sequence). CDR3 nucleotides: TGCAGTGCTAGAACCGTAGCGGGCACCGGGGAGCTGTTTTTT. Its protein product is CSARTVAGTGELFF.